This is a list of T cell receptor beta chains from one sample in a study of T cells in Graves' hyperthyroidism and ophthalmopathy. MiXCR, run by TCRdb on the multiplex PCR reads, gives a single entry per CDR3 protein. The repertoire has 250,000 to 300,000 distinct CDR3 sequences, about 19% of them found once; the top ten carry just under 40%. Material: blood. These receptors were taken from a man in his forties or fifties with Graves' ophthalmopathy. The conserved cysteine and the conserved F or W are not part of the CDR3 here. Each record gives: V gene, CDR3 protein.

>TRBV7-8
ASSAYNQPQH
>TRBV7-3
ASSHEGDTEAF
>TRBV28
ASSPDRANQPQH
>TRBV18
ASSPLEGLNTEAF
>TRBV20-1
SAPRAAVGEQY
>TRBV7-8
ASSPGTGRAEQY
>TRBV15
ATSRMSPLAGTDTQY
>TRBV20-1
SARTGGVFYYNEQF
>TRBV4-1
ASSRMRTASQETQY
>TRBV13
ASSPIPYEQY
>TRBV19
ASSATYNQPQH
>TRBV28
ASGPFRVDYGYT
>TRBV20-1
SARDRAGNTIY
>TRBV7-9
ASSSLRASTDTQY
>TRBV6-1
ASSYTVLAGGPKVHEQY
>TRBV29-1
SVVSGRAVSRNEQF
>TRBV5-1
ASSFEGQGPYEQY
>TRBV19
ASSMKGGAATLNYGYT
>TRBV11-1
ASSQRQGGYNEQF
>TRBV20-1
SPDDRVKNIQY
>TRBV7-9
ASSFDRATNEKLF
>TRBV15
ATSREARYEQF
>TRBV7-9
ASSLQGYNEQF
>TRBV2
ASAGQGSSYNEQF
>TRBV24-1
ATSDWGSRQGFHEQF
>TRBV2
ASSQSRGGGNNEQF
>TRBV7-2
ASSPGQILTDTQY
>TRBV4-1
ASSQEGGTGELF
>TRBV18
ASSPPEARAQY
>TRBV20-1
SAKDYEQY
>TRBV5-1
ASSGTGRTNSPLH